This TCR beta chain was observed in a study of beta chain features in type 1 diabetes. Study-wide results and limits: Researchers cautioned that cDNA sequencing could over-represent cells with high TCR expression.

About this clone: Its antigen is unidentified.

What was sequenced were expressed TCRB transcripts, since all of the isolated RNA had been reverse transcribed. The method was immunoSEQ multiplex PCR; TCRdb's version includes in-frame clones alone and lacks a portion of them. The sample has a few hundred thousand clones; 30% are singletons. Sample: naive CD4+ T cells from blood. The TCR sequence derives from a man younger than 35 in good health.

For the CDR3, the DNA is TGTGCCAGCAGCTTAAACAGGGTATCGCACACAGATACGCAGTATTTT. Its protein product is CASSLNRVSHTDTQYF. The genes are TRBV7-3 and TRBJ2-3; TRBD1 might be the D (6 bases). V lost 1 base and J lost 2, with 13 bases in between. Germline V gene sequence: CDR1 SGHTA, CDR2 FQGTGA. This CDR3 is built from 16 residues.